The TCR beta chain under discussion was sequenced for a study of cytomegalovirus exposure and HLA in healthy donors (dated by TCRdb to the late 2010s). Broadly, across the study: In an earlier analysis of roughly 500 of the donors, about 270 Gb of sequence data and 117 million unique TCR beta sequences from 180 million or so T cells were reported. Roughly 300 gigabases of sequencing data and approximately 85 million unique TCR sequences were included in an early release covering over 600 HLA-typed donors. Of the roughly 410 genotyped donors, 65% to 90% were placed in the genetic ancestry cluster associated with self-reported Caucasian donors. The study aimed to test whether cataloging public T cell receptors could reveal signatures of past pathogen exposure. The study used immunosequencing to profile the T cell repertoires of 670 or so subjects and linked those repertoires to cytomegalovirus serostatus. A separate validation cohort of roughly 130 different subjects was used in addition to the roughly 670-subject first cohort. High-throughput TCR immunosequencing, statistical association of individual TCRs with disease status, and machine learning were combined to predict cytomegalovirus infection status. A later analysis re-analyzed previously published TCR beta repertoires from approximately 670 donors and added high-resolution HLA genotyping to study TCR occurrence patterns. In the later analysis, no new phenotypic data were used to find candidate immune exposures; instead, reliance was placed on TCR beta sequences and their occurrence across donors. To decide whether each TCR beta V gene segment behaved as functional or pseudogenic, an earlier analysis of nearly 600 of the donors relied on high-throughput TCR beta sequencing. Donor age, sex, ethnicity and CMV serostatus were compiled alongside the repertoire data. In a later genetic analysis, genome-wide SNP genotypes for about three fifths of the roughly 670 donors were used, and that subset was treated as a discovery cohort. All discovery cohort repertoires had been generated on a single sequencing platform. Both class I and class II loci were covered by HLA typing, at four-digit resolution. The number of typed donors differed by locus: 629-630 for A, B, C, DRB1 and DQB1; 500 to 550 for DQA1; some 590 for DPA1; and roughly 470 for DPB1. Because of strong linkage in the cohort, roughly five DR-DQ haplotypes were treated as single units for association and clustering. Among roughly 400 genotyped donors of the cohort, an average of approximately 200,000 unique TCR beta nucleotide sequences was sequenced per donor, of which about 19% were non-productive. What the work shows at the level of the full study, not this receptor alone: Sequencing depth was assumed to be roughly uniform across donors in the presence/absence analyses, though that assumption may not hold. Strong co-occurrence of HLA alleles, especially DR and DQ, made assigning TCR associations to individual alleles difficult. A later analysis associated 16,951 TCR beta sequences with specific HLA alleles at a false discovery rate of 0.05. V-gene and J-gene trimming of TCR beta chains was associated with a missense DCLRE1C variant in a later genetic analysis, and the association was replicated in an independent cohort. Linkage disequilibrium might explain the correlated functional status among segregating V segments, but an unknown experimental factor could not be ruled out. Most TCR sequences were seen in very few donors, while some public TCRs were found in many individuals. In vitro tests confirmed that three of the cytomegalovirus-associated TCR beta chains recognize cytomegalovirus antigens. Because the 87-base-pair reads could not distinguish some IMGT-functional V segments, including TRBV6-2 and TRBV6-3, those segments were excluded. The authors suggested that the approach could potentially be generalized to other disease states and immunological phenotypes. The only immune exposure information available for the cohort was CMV serostatus. Because counts were too low, seventeen rarely observed V segments, including chromosome 9 orphons, were left out of the earlier analysis of over 550 of the donors. In an earlier analysis of approximately 600 of the donors, most TCR beta V segments were observed in productive rearrangements about 90% or about 30% of the time, broadly matching IMGT annotations. In a later analysis, TCR association rates were found to vary across HLA loci, with the most associated TCRs seen for DRB1 alleles and the fewest for HLA-C alleles. HLA typing was unavailable for some donors at each locus, so association tests used only the typed subset. The cohort was sequenced for TCR beta chains only, and without alpha or paired-chain data the features that could be detected were limited. In a later analysis, most CMV-associated TCR beta chains were found to appear HLA-restricted, with HLA associations seemingly driven largely by CMV exposure. Compared with the 666-donor mean, donors in an Asian-associated ancestry cluster had fewer N-insertions in productive TCRs, according to a later genetic analysis. In the study, some 180 TCR beta chains were listed as associated with cytomegalovirus. The classifier was reported to diagnose cytomegalovirus status with high specificity and sensitivity in both the original cohort and the validation cohort. Compared with equally common non-associated chains, HLA-associated TCR beta chains in a later analysis were more clonally expanded and had lower generation probabilities. A further reported finding was that TCR beta sequences accurately predicted the HLA-A and HLA-B alleles for most subjects in the first cohort. According to a later analysis, parvovirus B19, influenza, CMV and Epstein-Barr virus appeared linked to several top co-occurrence clusters. A group of highly shared sequence variants was considered likely to be a technical artifact of the sequencing pipeline.

Remarks on this clone: What this receptor recognizes is not known. Nothing much larger sits one base from this clone, and base qualities are not available.

The cohort comprised fewer than 750 healthy bone marrow donors. All cohort members were sampled while nominally healthy, although unrecorded immune exposures were likely present. The donor tested CMV seronegative and was one of the 352 seronegative cohort members. Every donor gave a peripheral blood sample, and the peripheral blood mononuclear cells from that sample were used for TCR beta sequencing. The Qiagen DNeasy Blood Extraction Kit was used to extract genomic DNA from the blood cell samples. CDR3 length: 16 amino acids, cysteine to phenylalanine. The CDR3 DNA has 48 bases and is translated from base 1. CDR1 and CDR2 are drawn from the germline V gene: MDHEN, SYDVKM. Trimming accounts for 3 bases at V and 3 bases at J, while the number of junction bases matched to no gene is 10. Preparation of the library involved the immunoSEQ multiplex PCR assay. A mixture of 60 forward primers for TCR Vbeta segments and 13 reverse primers for TCR Jbeta segments was used in the multiplex PCR. The CDR3 region of rearranged TCR beta genes was amplified from genomic DNA with a multiplex PCR assay. The Illumina HiSeq System was used to sequence the amplified TCR beta libraries as 87-base-pair reads. The original pipeline was this. A later analysis counted tens of millions of unique TCR beta chains across the 640 or so repertoires, and 10 million to 11 million of these chains were shared by at least two donors. To remove PCR and sequencing errors, raw reads were error-corrected and collapsed into unique sequences using a nearest-neighbor algorithm that merged closely related sequences. CDR3 sequences were aligned to IMGT reference sequences to assign V, D and J gene segments. For a sequence to be retained, at least a six-nucleotide match to both a V gene segment and a J gene segment was required. A rearrangement was called productive if the CDR3 had no stop codons and remained in frame with V and J, and every other rearrangement was called non-productive. CDR3 was defined by IMGT convention, running from the second conserved V-encoded cysteine to the conserved J-encoded phenylalanine. Sequences without an unambiguous match to a single V gene segment were excluded from the earlier analysis of 450 to 750 of the donors. In an earlier analysis of approximately 500 of the donors, a V segment was called functional when productive rearrangements were above 56.7%, and segregating when the standard deviation between donors exceeded 5%. To diagnose cytomegalovirus status from the catalog of TCR beta chain sequences, a statistical classification framework was built. A later analysis assigned V and J genes by comparing TCR nucleotide sequences with IMGT/GENE-DB human TR gene sequences. Using the TCRdist pipeline, a later analysis assigned CDR3 sequences along with most-parsimonious VDJ recombination scenarios. In a later analysis, every TCR beta chain was defined by the combination of its CDR3 amino acid sequence and its V-gene family, and reads without a unique V-gene family were dropped. In a later analysis, around 600 highly shared, low-generation-probability nucleotide sequences were removed to address suspected cross-contamination and a sequencing artifact. In a later analysis, a clonal expansion index was calculated for each public chain from normalized within-repertoire ranks of inferred template counts. Generation probabilities in a later analysis came from a VDJ recombination model fitted to out-of-frame rearrangements, and those results were checked against IGoR. Hypergeometric tests were used in a later analysis to score TCR-TCR, TCR-HLA and TCR-CMV co-occurrence, with a repertoire-size bias correction applied to the TCR pairs. False discovery rates were estimated in a later analysis by permuting HLA or CMV assignments 20 times. A later analysis grouped co-occurring TCRs with DBSCAN, adding TCRdist sequence similarity when clustering within HLA-allele-positive subsets. Co-occurrence clustering excluded repertoires with fewer than 30,000 or more than 120,000 public chains, plus five with anomalous nucleotide sharing. In TCRdb, the immuneACCESS table is reduced to in-frame sequences with V and J assigned. These tables do not hold every clone; where another copy was compared, an unresolved V gene accounts for under half, and the others remain unexplained. The V and J calls and clone size are taken from that table; D and trimming were inferred from the DNA. This sample has over 85,000 clones in its table, and about three quarters of those were observed once. Of the sample, roughly 1.3% is held by the ten largest clones.

This sequence originates from a woman in her 30s in good health and CMV-seronegative. The rearranged segments are TRBV28 and TRBJ1-1; TRBD1 lines up with 7 middle nucleotides. Sequenced sample: PBMCs. The CDR3 has the sequence CASSFAGTVKDTEAFF. The DNA sequence is TGTGCCAGCAGTTTCGCGGGGACAGTGAAGGACACTGAAGCTTTCTTT.